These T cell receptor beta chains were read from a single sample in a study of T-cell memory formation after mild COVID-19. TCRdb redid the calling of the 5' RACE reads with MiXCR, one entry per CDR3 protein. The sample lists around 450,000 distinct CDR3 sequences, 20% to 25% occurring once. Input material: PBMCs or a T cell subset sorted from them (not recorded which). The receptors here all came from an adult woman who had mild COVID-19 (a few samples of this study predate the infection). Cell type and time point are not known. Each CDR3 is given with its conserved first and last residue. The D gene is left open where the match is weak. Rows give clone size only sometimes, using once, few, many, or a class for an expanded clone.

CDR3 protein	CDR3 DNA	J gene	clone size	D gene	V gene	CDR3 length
CATSASGQAQETQYF	TGTGCCACCAGTGCCTCGGGACAGGCCCAAGAGACCCAGTACTTC	TRBJ2-5	many	TRBD1	TRBV24-1	15
CASTYSVTSNEQFF	TGTGCCAGCACATACTCCGTGACTAGTAATGAGCAGTTCTTC	TRBJ2-1	few	.	TRBV7-9	14
CASSLVGGSNTDTQYF	TGCGCCAGCAGCTTGGTTGGAGGAAGCAACACAGATACGCAGTATTTT	TRBJ2-3	few	.	TRBV5-1	16
CASRSAHPGELFF	TGTGCCAGCAGATCCGCTCATCCCGGGGAGCTGTTTTTT	TRBJ2-2	few	.	TRBV7-9	13
CASSVGVAGLHNEQFF	TGTGCCAGCAGCGTAGGGGTAGCGGGCCTTCACAATGAGCAGTTCTTC	TRBJ2-1	few	TRBD2	TRBV9	16
CASSGSTYASTDTQYF	TGTGCCAGCAGTGGCTCGACATACGCTAGCACAGATACGCAGTATTTT	TRBJ2-3	.	.	TRBV2	16
CASSVGTGIREQFF	TGTGCCAGCAGCGTAGGTACAGGGATCAGGGAGCAGTTCTTC	TRBJ2-1	few	.	TRBV9	14
CASSLTPRFYEQYF	TGTGCCAGCAGTTTAACACCCCGATTCTACGAGCAGTACTTC	TRBJ2-7	.	.	TRBV7-9	14
CASSLPSGEQETQYF	TGTGCCAGCAGCTTACCTAGCGGGGAACAAGAGACCCAGTACTTC	TRBJ2-5	.	TRBD2	TRBV7-9	15
CASSYDPGGGYTF	TGCGCCAGCAGCTATGACCCAGGTGGCGGCTACACCTTC	TRBJ1-2	.	.	TRBV5-1	13
CASSSGRTIGGNEQFF	TGTGCCAGCAGCTCGGGTAGGACTATTGGGGGCAATGAGCAGTTCTTC	TRBJ2-1	few	.	TRBV7-9	16
CASRGGDRDFRTYKQFF	TGTGCCAGCAGGGGTGGGGACAGGGATTTTAGGACGTACAAGCAGTTCTTC	TRBJ2-1	few	TRBD1	TRBV6-5	17
CASSVGTSGGAYEQYF	TGCGCCAGCAGCGTCGGGACTAGCGGGGGAGCCTACGAGCAGTACTTC	TRBJ2-7	.	TRBD2	TRBV5-1	16
CASSVNQGNTEAFF	TGTGCCAGCAGCGTGAACCAGGGAAACACTGAAGCTTTCTTT	TRBJ1-1	.	.	TRBV9	14
CASTADRDNEQFF	TGTGCCAGCACCGCCGACAGAGACAATGAGCAGTTCTTC	TRBJ2-1	few	.	TRBV12-3/TRBV12-4	13
CAISESNTSPGYF	TGTGCCATCAGTGAGTCAAATACTAGTCCCGGGTACTTC	TRBJ2-7	few	.	TRBV10-3	13
CASSYRLAVTYEQYF	TGCGCCAGCAGTTACAGACTAGCGGTAACCTACGAGCAGTACTTC	TRBJ2-7	few	TRBD2	TRBV4-1	15